The 26 T cell receptor beta chains below all came from one sample that was sequenced in a study of PD-L1 blockade in urothelial cancer (TCRdb year 2017). The library was obtained by the immunoSEQ multiplex PCR assay. TCRdb provides this immuneACCESS table in a form limited to in-frame rearrangements. Some clones are lacking; in checked studies, under half of them reflect an unresolved V gene, and why the rest are absent is not known. For this sample there are roughly 25,000 clones; almost 85% appear just once. Around 9.5% of the sample is taken by the ten largest. Specimen: PBMCs, collected around atezolizumab (anti-PD-L1) treatment. The receptors originated from a man in his 70s with urothelial cancer.

Only one count was recorded for this clone. The gene calls are TRBV2 and TRBJ2-5; 7 nucleotides align to TRBD1. The CDR3 is 16 residues long. CDR1 is SNHLY and CDR2 is FYNNEI in the germline V gene. V was clipped by 10 bases and J by 6 bases; unmatched bases: 20. DNA for the CDR3: TGTGCCACACTGGGTTATGGGACAGTAGGGCTACAGACCCAGTACTTC. It codes for CATLGYGTVGLQTQYF.

This clone has a handful of counts. The rearrangement links TRBV5-1 to TRBJ2-2, with D maybe TRBD2 (5 bases). The germline CDR1 and CDR2 sequences are SGHRS and YFSETQ. This CDR3 is 15 amino acids long. V lost 4 bases, J lost 5 bases, and 15 bases lay in between. CDR3 amino acids: CASSLSGPGTGELFF. CDR3 DNA: TGCGCCAGCAGCCTGAGTGGGCCGGGGACCGGGGAGCTGTTTTTT.

The gene calls are TRBV5-4 and TRBJ1-3; D is undetermined. Germline V lookup: CDR1 SGHNT, CDR2 YYREEE (reference sequence). The CDR3 totals 13 residues. The ends were cut back, 4 bases at V and 4 bases at J, with 9 bases in the middle. The CDR3 sequence: CASSPIAGNTIYF. In nucleotides, the CDR3 is TGTGCCAGCAGCCCGATAGCAGGAAACACCATATATTTT.

The V gene is TRBV30, the J gene TRBJ1-3; a weak D match, TRBD1 (6 bases). This CDR3 is 14 amino acids long. Germline V gene data show CDR1 as GTSNPN and CDR2 as SVGIG (reference sequence). Trimming took 5 bases from V and 0 from J, leaving 11 bases between them. In DNA, the CDR3 is TGTGCCTGGGCCAGGGGAAGCTCTGGAAACACCATATATTTT. It specifies CAWARGSSGNTIYF.

This chain joins TRBV30 and TRBJ1-5, with a possible D match to TRBD1 (5 bases). Germline CDR1 is GTSNPN and CDR2 is SVGIG (reference sequence). There are 15 residues in the CDR3. Trimming shortened V by 0 bases and J by 7 bases, and 16 bases separated the two germline ends. CDR3 residues: CAWSVAGLGWQPQHF. The DNA for the CDR3 is TGTGCCTGGAGTGTCGCAGGGTTAGGTTGGCAGCCCCAGCATTTT. The complete variable domain, with remaining parts taken from reference TRBV30 and TRBJ1-5, reads SQTIHQWPATLVQPVGSPLSLECTVEGTSNPNLYWYRQAAGRGLQLLFYSVGIGQISSEVPQNLSASRPQDRQFILSSKKLLLSDSGFYLCAWSVAGLGWQPQHFGDGTRLSIL.

The V gene is TRBV10-3, the J gene TRBJ2-3, with D perhaps TRBD1 (5 bases). Germline V gene lookup returns CDR1 ENHRY and CDR2 SYGVKD. The V gene lost 10 bases and the J gene lost 1 base, with 12 bases spanning the gap. The CDR3 consists of 13 residues. The CDR3, as DNA: TGTGCCACCGTCGACAGCGGCACAGATACGCAGTATTTT. Its protein product is CATVDSGTDTQYF.

The chain links TRBV2 to TRBJ2-5; 12 bases map to TRBD2. Looked up from germline, CDR1 is SNHLY and CDR2 is FYNNEI. J was trimmed by 3 bases and V by 4 bases; bases with no gene match: 0. This CDR3 comprises 14 residues. The CDR3 spells CASSGTSGEETQYF. In DNA, the CDR3 is TGTGCCAGCAGTGGGACTAGCGGGGAAGAGACCCAGTACTTC.

This clone was recorded once. The J gene is TRBJ1-1, the V gene TRBV6-5; D possibly corresponds to TRBD1 (6 bases). Germline V gene sequence: CDR1 MNHEY, CDR2 SVGAGI. V gave up 0 bases and J gave up 5 bases, with 10 bases separating them. The CDR3 extends over 14 amino acids. In DNA form, the CDR3 reads TGTGCCAGCAGTTACTCGGTGGGGGCAACTGAAGCTTTCTTT. It encodes CASSYSVGATEAFF.

The rearrangement uses TRBV6-5 and TRBJ1-4, with D possibly being TRBD1 (5 bases). CDR3 length: 14 residues. Germline V gives CDR1 MNHEY, CDR2 SVGAGI. Trimming took 0 bases from V and 7 from J, leaving 9 bases between them. CDR3 sequence: CASSYSQGAEKLFF. DNA of the CDR3: TGTGCCAGCAGTTACTCGCAGGGCGCTGAAAAACTGTTTTTT.

This rearrangement joins TRBV29-1 to TRBJ2-1, with TRBD2 matching 12 bases. This CDR3 is built from 15 residues. The J segment lost 3 bases and the V segment lost 8 bases, leaving 8 bases of the junction unmatched. From germline, CDR1 is SQVTM and CDR2 ANQGSEA. For the CDR3, the DNA is TGCAGCATTACTGGGACTAGCGGGTACTACAATGAGCAGTTCTTC. As protein: CSITGTSGYYNEQFF.

This clone was observed a handful of times. The chain joins TRBV4-1 to TRBJ1-2; D is uncertain. The CDR3 has 15 amino acids. Germline V gene sequence: CDR1 MGHRA, CDR2 YSYEKL. Trimming pared 1 base from V and 4 bases from J, leaving 13 bases between. The CDR3 loop is CASSQGRIGVYGYTF. CDR3 in DNA: TGCGCCAGCAGCCAAGGGCGGATAGGAGTCTATGGCTACACCTTC.

The rearrangement uses TRBV7-8 and TRBJ2-3, with TRBD2 matching 14 bases. Germline CDR1 SGHVS, CDR2 FQNEAQ. J lost 6 bases, V lost 1 base, and 6 bases had no gene match. This CDR3 region has 17 residues. The CDR3 DNA is TGTGCCAGCAGCTTAGAAGGTTGGACTAGCGGGGGGGATACGCAGTATTTT. Translated, it gives CASSLEGWTSGGDTQYF.

J is TRBJ2-7 and V is TRBV19; 12 positions match TRBD1. J was trimmed by 5 bases and V by 5 bases; bases with no gene match: 4. The CDR3 is 14 residues long. The germline V gene has CDR1 LNHDA and CDR2 SQIVND (reference sequence). The DNA for the CDR3 is TGTGCCAGTAGTCCTGGGACAGGGGGCGACGAGCAGTACTTC. Translated, it gives CASSPGTGGDEQYF.

This rearrangement joins TRBV19 to TRBJ2-2, with 8 bases fitting TRBD1. The CDR3 runs 14 residues. V lost 6 bases and J lost 3; bases outside the gene matches: 3. The germline V gene encodes CDR1 LNHDA and CDR2 SQIVND (reference sequence). CDR3 in amino acids: CASSDRGDTGELFF. The CDR3 coding sequence is TGTGCCAGTAGCGACAGGGGTGACACCGGGGAGCTGTTTTTT.

This chain connects TRBV7-6 to TRBJ2-2, with 10 nucleotides matching TRBD2. Per germline, CDR1 SGHVS and CDR2 FNYEAQ. The V segment lost 3 bases and the J segment 7 bases; nucleotides outside the gene matches: 8. This CDR3 has 16 residues. CDR3 bases: TGTGCCAGCAGCTTCGGTAGGGGACTAGCGATCGGGGAGCTGTTTTTT. This sequence encodes CASSFGRGLAIGELFF.

Here the CDR3 reads CASSLTSRGSLYEQYF. DNA of the CDR3: TGTGCCAGCAGCTTAACTAGCCGGGGTTCTCTCTACGAGCAGTACTTC. V usage is TRBV7-9 and J usage is TRBJ2-7, with a weak D call TRBD2 (6 bases). The ends were cut back, 2 bases at V and 3 bases at J, with 17 bases in the middle. CDR1 and CDR2 from the germline V gene are SEHNR and FQNEAQ (reference sequence). This CDR3 spans 16 amino acids.

The chain joins TRBV5-4 to TRBJ2-2; maybe TRBD2 (6 bases). From germline, CDR1 is SGHNT and CDR2 YYREEE (reference sequence). V was trimmed by 2 bases and J by 7 bases, leaving 18 bases between them. This CDR3 spans 16 amino acids. The CDR3 nucleotides are TGTGCCAGCAGCTTTGTATTATATAGCGGCATCGGGGAGCTGTTTTTT. Protein product: CASSFVLYSGIGELFF.

This clone was counted a few times. The chain joins TRBV2 to TRBJ1-2, with D possibly TRBD1 on 6 matching bases. The CDR3 spans 14 residues. The V gene's germline CDR1 is SNHLY and CDR2 FYNNEI. The V and J ends lost 3 bases and 4 bases respectively, with 12 bases between them. The DNA of the CDR3 is TGTGCCAGCAGTGACGGGGACATCCTCTATGGCTACACCTTC. Encoded protein: CASSDGDILYGYTF.

This chain connects TRBV5-1 to TRBJ2-2; possibly TRBD2 for D (7 bases). The CDR3 has 13 amino acids. V lost 4 bases and J lost 7, with 11 bases in between. CDR1 SGHRS and CDR2 YFSETQ come from the germline V gene. CDR3 sequence (DNA): TGCGCCAGCAGCCCAGGGGAGGGCGGGGAGCTGTTTTTT. Its protein is CASSPGEGGELFF.

The rearrangement joins TRBV7-9 to TRBJ2-7, with D perhaps TRBD1 (7 bases). CDR3 length: 15 residues. The germline V and J ends were trimmed by 5 bases and 3 bases, with 17 bases remaining between them. Germline CDR1 SEHNR, CDR2 FQNEAQ (reference sequence). Here the CDR3 DNA reads TGTGCCAGCAGCCCAGGGGGGTACAAAAACTACGAGCAGTACTTC. This encodes CASSPGGYKNYEQYF.

The chain combines TRBV11-3 with TRBJ1-1; no reliable D call. The CDR3 length is 12 residues. Looked up from germline, CDR1 is SGHNT and CDR2 is YENEEA. The V gene lost 3 bases and the J gene lost 3 bases, with 5 bases spanning the gap. For the CDR3, the DNA is TGTGCCAGCAGCTTTTCAGACACTGAAGCTTTCTTT. Its protein product is CASSFSDTEAFF.

The V gene is TRBV10-2, the J gene TRBJ2-7; 9 bases match TRBD2. Per the germline V gene, CDR1 is WSHSY and CDR2 is SAAADI. The CDR3 runs to 15 residues. Trimming cost V 3 bases and J 0 bases; bases outside gene matches: 3. CDR3 residues: CASSEASGDSYEQYF. The DNA for the CDR3 is TGCGCCAGCAGTGAAGCTAGCGGGGACTCCTACGAGCAGTACTTC.

This clone was counted once. The chain combines TRBV7-2 with TRBJ1-5, with D unresolved. V shed 5 bases and J shed 0 bases, with 11 bases lying between them. Germline CDR1 reads SGHTA; CDR2 reads FQGNSA. The CDR3 extends over 15 amino acids. The DNA for the CDR3 is TGTGCCAGCAGCCCGGGTGGTGGTAGCAATCAGCCCCAGCATTTT. It codes for CASSPGGGSNQPQHF.

In its sample, this clone was seen a few times. V and J are TRBV6-6 and TRBJ1-2; 9 bases agree with TRBD1. The J segment lost 8 bases and the V segment lost 0 bases, leaving 10 bases of the junction unmatched. The CDR3 runs to 16 residues. The germline gives CDR1 MNHNY, CDR2 SVGAGI (reference sequence). The chain's CDR3 is CASSYSMEGTGTGYTF. CDR3 in DNA: TGTGCCAGCAGTTACTCGATGGAGGGGACAGGGACCGGCTACACCTTC.

V and J are TRBV27 and TRBJ1-2; 10 bases align to TRBD1. The ends lost 7 bases at V and 4 bases at J; junction bases unmatched: 9. From germline, CDR1 is MNHEY and CDR2 SMNVEV (reference sequence). This CDR3 is built from 15 residues. CDR3 in amino acids: CASKLGQGVSYGYTF. For the CDR3, the DNA is TGTGCCAGCAAACTTGGACAGGGGGTTTCCTATGGCTACACCTTC.

This sequence joins TRBV4-1 and TRBJ1-1; 7 positions agree with TRBD1. Germline loops: CDR1 MGHRA, CDR2 YSYEKL. CDR3 size: 15 residues. V shed 2 bases, J shed 1 base, and the junction held 4 bases outside the gene matches. The CDR3 DNA follows: TGCGCCAGCAGCCAACCCGGACAGGCGAACACTGAAGCTTTCTTT. Protein sequence: CASSQPGQANTEAFF.